The source of this TCR beta chain is a study of T cell repertoires in cytomegalovirus infection. Overall study context: In public TCR beta signatures, there were indications of both CMV infection and matching HLA type.

MiXCR was run by TCRdb on the reads, yielding one entry per CDR3 protein. The sample has 680,000 or so distinct CDR3 sequences, roughly a third seen once. The CDR3 totals 14 residues. V lost 0 bases, J lost 0 bases, and 7 bases lay in between. Germline CDR1 and CDR2: SGDLS and YYNGEE. A note on this clonotype: Its cognate antigen is unknown.

The sequencing used cultured PBMCs, collected from culture after CMV antigen stimulation. This sequence originates from a human donor in good health (CMV status not recorded). Some clones in this sample may be carry-over from other donors' samples. The V call is TRBV9, the J call TRBJ2-7; no reliable D call. CDR3 nucleotides: TGTGCCAGCAGCGTAGTCCCAGACTCCTACGAGCAGTACTTC. Protein: CASSVVPDSYEQYF. Using reference TRBV9 and TRBJ2-7 for the parts outside the CDR3, the full variable domain is DSGVTQTPKHLITATGQRVTLRCSPRSGDLSVYWYQQSLDQGLQFLIQYYNGEERAKGNILERFSAQQFPDLHSELNLSSLELGDSALYFCASSVVPDSYEQYFGPGTRLTVT.